These T cell receptor beta chains were read from a single sample in a study of blood T cells in healthy people across ages. One entry per CDR3 protein results from TCRdb running MiXCR on the 5' RACE reads. Of approximately 880,000 distinct CDR3 sequences listed, approximately 49% are singletons. Sequencing was done on a sample of blood. The receptors here all came from a man aged 25 to 40 in good health. Each CDR3 is given with its conserved first and last residue. A D gene is named only where the DNA matches it firmly. Clone size is stated in some rows and not others, as once, few, many or a class when expanded.

CDR3aa	CDR3nt	j_gene	v_gene	d_gene	abundance
CASSSGPILYEQYF	TGTGCCAGCAGTTCAGGGCCAATCCTCTACGAGCAGTACTTC	TRBJ2-7	TRBV6-6	.	.
CASRVEQDYNSPLHF	TGTGCCAGCAGGGTGGAACAGGATTATAATTCACCCCTCCACTTT	TRBJ1-6	TRBV28	.	.
CASSPAQGLNSPLHF	TGCGCCAGCAGCCCCGCGCAGGGTCTAAACTCACCCCTCCACTTT	TRBJ1-6	TRBV5-1	.	.
CASSQRGPPYNEQFF	TGCGCCAGCAGCCAAAGAGGGCCCCCCTACAATGAGCAGTTCTTC	TRBJ2-1	TRBV4-3	.	.
CASSLRSSGRETQYF	TGTGCCAGCAGCTTAAGGTCCTCGGGCCGAGAGACCCAGTACTTC	TRBJ2-5	TRBV7-2	.	.
CASSLGQGDYYEQYF	TGTGCCAGCAGTTTAGGGCAGGGGGATTACTACGAGCAGTACTTC	TRBJ2-7	TRBV27	TRBD1	.
CASSLGGEDSPLHF	TGTGCCAGCAGTTTGGGGGGGGAGGATTCACCCCTCCACTTT	TRBJ1-6	TRBV27	.	.
CAILLLRDSSTGELFF	TGTGCCATCCTCCTTCTTCGGGACTCCTCCACCGGGGAGCTGTTTTTT	TRBJ2-2	TRBV21-1	.	.
CASRPKGGPGNLDTQYF	TGCGCCAGCAGACCTAAAGGGGGGCCAGGGAATTTAGATACGCAGTATTTT	TRBJ2-3	TRBV4-1	.	few
CASSRQERYNEQFF	TGTGCCAGCAGCCGACAGGAGCGATACAATGAGCAGTTCTTC	TRBJ2-1	TRBV12-3/TRBV12-4	.	.
CASSQRTGYGYTF	TGTGCCAGCAGCCAAAGGACAGGTTATGGCTACACCTTC	TRBJ1-2	TRBV6-2/TRBV6-3	TRBD1	.
CASSFTSGVEQYF	TGTGCCAGCAGTTTCACTAGCGGCGTGGAGCAGTACTTC	TRBJ2-7	TRBV12-3/TRBV12-4	TRBD2	.
CASSQPSGGETSYEQYF	TGCGCCAGCAGCCAACCTAGCGGGGGGGAAACCTCCTACGAGCAGTACTTC	TRBJ2-7	TRBV4-1	TRBD2	few
CASSSRTSGAGETQYF	TGTGCCAGCAGTTCCCGAACTAGCGGGGCGGGAGAGACCCAGTACTTC	TRBJ2-5	TRBV28	TRBD2	.
CASSLLPGQGVEQYF	TGCGCCAGCAGCTTGTTGCCGGGACAGGGTGTCGAGCAGTACTTC	TRBJ2-7	TRBV5-1	TRBD1	.
CASSLVASGGGNEQFF	TGTGCCAGCAGCTTAGTTGCTAGCGGGGGGGGAAATGAGCAGTTCTTC	TRBJ2-1	TRBV7-2	TRBD2	.
CSVSPSGQETQYF	TGCAGCGTCTCCCCGTCGGGACAAGAGACCCAGTACTTC	TRBJ2-5	TRBV29-1	.	few
CSVAQSDGGGHGYTF	TGCAGCGTCGCCCAATCGGATGGAGGGGGCCATGGCTACACCTTC	TRBJ1-2	TRBV29-1	TRBD1	.
CSARPPRTETQYF	TGCAGTGCTAGACCCCCCAGGACAGAGACCCAGTACTTC	TRBJ2-5	TRBV20-1	.	.
CAISDSASSGNTIYF	TGTGCCATCAGTGATTCAGCTAGCTCTGGAAACACCATATATTTT	TRBJ1-3	TRBV10-3	.	.
CASSYRQGVGYGYTF	TGTGCCAGCAGCTACCGACAGGGTGTCGGCTATGGCTACACCTTC	TRBJ1-2	TRBV7-2	TRBD1	.
CATSRVTGKGDTQYF	TGTGCCACCAGCAGAGTAACGGGGAAGGGAGATACGCAGTATTTT	TRBJ2-3	TRBV15	.	.
CSVSRGMSYEQYF	TGCAGCGTTTCCAGGGGTATGTCCTACGAGCAGTACTTC	TRBJ2-7	TRBV29-1	.	.
CASSLGPSVYNEQYF	TGTGCCAGCAGCTTAGGTCCCAGCGTCTACAATGAGCAGTACTTC	TRBJ2-7	TRBV7-2	.	.
CASNLLGDEQFF	TGTGCCAGCAACTTATTAGGGGATGAGCAGTTCTTC	TRBJ2-1	TRBV7-9	.	once
CSVNRGNTEAFF	TGCAGCGTGAACAGGGGGAACACTGAAGCTTTCTTT	TRBJ1-1	TRBV29-1	TRBD1	.
CASSLTVLYGYTF	TGTGCCAGCAGCTTGACGGTCCTCTATGGCTACACCTTC	TRBJ1-2	TRBV6-2/TRBV6-3	.	many
CASSQTSNIQYF	TGTGCCAGCAGCCAAACCTCGAACATTCAGTACTTC	TRBJ2-4	TRBV3-1	.	few
CASSLPGDLNEQYF	TGTGCCAGCAGCTTACCCGGGGATTTAAACGAGCAGTACTTC	TRBJ2-7	TRBV7-8	.	.
CSVPGLRNYGYTF	TGCAGTGTCCCGGGACTTCGGAACTATGGCTACACCTTC	TRBJ1-2	TRBV20-1	.	.
CASTATVSSSPLHF	TGTGCCAGCACTGCGACCGTCAGCAGTTCACCCCTCCACTTT	TRBJ1-6	TRBV12-3/TRBV12-4	.	.
CSAREGRGMMAEKLFF	TGCAGTGCTAGAGAAGGGAGGGGGATGATGGCTGAAAAACTGTTTTTT	TRBJ1-4	TRBV20-1	.	.
CASSQSPGLAGPDTQYF	TGTGCCAGCAGTCAATCTCCCGGACTAGCGGGGCCAGATACGCAGTATTTT	TRBJ2-3	TRBV6-2/TRBV6-3	TRBD2	.
CASSYALGYEQFF	TGTGCCAGCAGTTACGCCTTGGGGTATGAGCAGTTCTTC	TRBJ2-1	TRBV6-2/TRBV6-3	.	.
CASNTGRVDTGELFF	TGTGCCAGCAACACAGGAAGGGTTGACACCGGGGAGCTGTTTTTT	TRBJ2-2	TRBV25-1	.	.
CASRDPPRGGTDTQYF	TGTGCCAGCAGGGACCCACCCAGAGGGGGCACAGATACGCAGTATTTT	TRBJ2-3	TRBV6-2/TRBV6-3	.	few
CASRLAGGHRPYNEQFF	TGTGCCAGCAGACTAGCGGGGGGCCATCGTCCCTACAATGAGCAGTTCTTC	TRBJ2-1	TRBV12-3/TRBV12-4	TRBD2	.
CASSQGTGDEQYF	TGTGCCAGCAGCCAAGGGACAGGGGATGAGCAGTACTTC	TRBJ2-5	TRBV3-1	TRBD1	.
CASSPTGPNGAFF	TGTGCCAGCAGCCCCACAGGACCCAACGGAGCTTTCTTT	TRBJ1-1	TRBV6-6	.	.
CSVVFPGEGYGYTF	TGCAGCGTTGTCTTTCCAGGGGAGGGCTATGGCTACACCTTC	TRBJ1-2	TRBV29-1	.	few